Listed below are T cell receptor beta chains from one sample, sequenced in a study of cytomegalovirus exposure and HLA in healthy donors. Data came from immunoSEQ multiplex PCR; TCRdb stores just in-frame clones and leaves some out. The sample lists about 84,000 clones, about 77% occurring once. Sequencing was performed on PBMCs. The receptors shown here come from a male donor in good health and CMV-seropositive. CDR3s leave out the opening cysteine and the closing phenylalanine or tryptophan.

ASGQDPYGYT,TRBJ1-2,TRBV28,10
ASTMGTSGNYEQY,TRBJ2-7,TRBV27,13
ATSRHSGRKGNEQF,TRBJ2-1,TRBV15,14
ASSLANLGLAGGPKNIQY,TRBJ2-4,TRBV7-3,18
ASSLAGVYEQY,TRBJ2-7,TRBV5-6,11
ASSIIKRLGHNEQF,TRBJ2-1,TRBV19,14
SARYYNEQF,TRBJ2-1,TRBV20-1,9
AISGLGPDYEQY,TRBJ2-7,TRBV10-3,12
ASSFAGSNEQF,TRBJ2-1,TRBV27,11
ASSDSGGIGDEQF,TRBJ2-1,TRBV6-4,13
ASSVPGEANEKLF,TRBJ1-4,TRBV7-9,13
ASTTGWQAGTDTQY,TRBJ2-3,TRBV2,14
ASRTGTLIGSEQF,TRBJ2-1,TRBV6-5,13
ASSVGGASQPQH,TRBJ1-5,TRBV9,12
ASSLVGSTDTQY,TRBJ2-3,TRBV5-1,12
ATSVDRFGEQY,TRBJ2-7,TRBV15,11
ATLEEGIAYEQY,TRBJ2-7,TRBV6-1,12
ATSLGTPNTGELF,TRBJ2-2,TRBV6-5,13
ASSVPGQSEGGYGYT,TRBJ1-2,TRBV5-4,15
ASSPLAGSGNEQF,TRBJ2-1,TRBV6-4,13
ASSQDLQLQF,TRBJ2-1,TRBV4-1,10
ASSHSVGQGGEQY,TRBJ2-7,TRBV7-8,13
ASSRGGAAYEQY,TRBJ2-7,TRBV18,12
ASSEAPSSKASRLF,TRBJ1-4,TRBV2,14
ASSYPSPGGEQF,TRBJ2-1,TRBV5-1,12
ASSQETGGGIPYEQY,TRBJ2-7,TRBV4-2,15
AWTPIPGQLLVD,TRBJ1-1,TRBV30,12
ASTVSIGGTQY,TRBJ2-3,TRBV19,11
ASSPDKNYGYT,TRBJ1-2,TRBV7-3,11
ASRESRQGPKKY,TRBJ2-7,TRBV6-6,12
ASSMMQGNSYEQY,TRBJ2-7,TRBV19,13
ATRESLAGETQY,TRBJ2-5,TRBV6-5,12
ASRFSGTDTQY,TRBJ2-3,TRBV28,11